These T cell receptor beta chains were read from a single sample in a study of blood T cell repertoires in COVID-19. Sequenced by immunoSEQ multiplex PCR; TCRdb stores in-frame clones only, minus some. The sample has more than 75,000 clones, almost 90% seen once. The sequenced sample consisted of peripheral blood. The receptors come from a woman in her seventies with acute or convalescent COVID-19. CDR3s include the opening cysteine and the closing phenylalanine or tryptophan. A D gene is named only where the DNA matches it firmly. Rows may omit the clone size; those that give it use once, few, many or a size class.

cdr3_aa: CASSLAWGGLNKLFF
cdr3_nt: TGTGCCAGCTCTCTCGCCTGGGGAGGACTAAATAAACTGTTTTTT
d_call: -
v_call: TRBV27
j_call: TRBJ1-4
clone_size: -

cdr3_aa: CASSQNTLSGRALETQYF
cdr3_nt: TGCGCCAGCAGCCAAAATACCCTTAGCGGGAGGGCCCTGGAGACCCAGTACTTC
d_call: TRBD2
v_call: TRBV5-1
j_call: TRBJ2-5
clone_size: -

cdr3_aa: CASSLAKEHRFGAPLHF
cdr3_nt: TGTGCCAGCAGCTTGGCCAAGGAGCACAGGTTCGGCGCACCCCTCCACTTT
d_call: -
v_call: TRBV5-4
j_call: TRBJ1-6
clone_size: -

cdr3_aa: CASSESRLAGLDTQYF
cdr3_nt: TGTGCCAGCAGTGAATCACGCCTAGCGGGCCTCGATACGCAGTATTTT
d_call: TRBD2
v_call: TRBV2
j_call: TRBJ2-3
clone_size: -

cdr3_aa: CASSLYPRRLNNSPLHF
cdr3_nt: TGTGCCAGCAGTTTATATCCCAGGCGCCTAAATAATTCACCCCTCCACTTT
d_call: -
v_call: TRBV27
j_call: TRBJ1-6
clone_size: few

cdr3_aa: CASSLYGTPGFADTQYF
cdr3_nt: TGTGCCAGCAGCTTATATGGTACTCCGGGTTTTGCAGATACGCAGTATTTT
d_call: -
v_call: TRBV7-2
j_call: TRBJ2-3
clone_size: -

cdr3_aa: CATSRDLSGLPYGYTF
cdr3_nt: TGTGCCACCAGCAGAGATCTTTCGGGACTGCCCTATGGCTACACCTTC
d_call: -
v_call: TRBV15
j_call: TRBJ1-2
clone_size: -

cdr3_aa: CASSPDRVHSPLHF
cdr3_nt: TGTGCCAGCAGCCCAGACAGGGTACATTCACCCCTCCACTTT
d_call: TRBD1
v_call: TRBV27
j_call: TRBJ1-6
clone_size: -

cdr3_aa: CASSFLSGSGSGTDTQYF
cdr3_nt: TGCGCCAGCAGCTTTCTTAGCGGGAGTGGATCGGGCACAGATACGCAGTATTTT
d_call: TRBD2
v_call: TRBV5-1
j_call: TRBJ2-3
clone_size: few

cdr3_aa: CASSSATGVTGELFF
cdr3_nt: TGTGCCAGCAGCTCAGCGACAGGGGTCACCGGGGAGCTGTTTTTT
d_call: TRBD1
v_call: TRBV11-3
j_call: TRBJ2-2
clone_size: -

cdr3_aa: CAWSVRPSGRPDSYEQYF
cdr3_nt: TGTGCCTGGAGTGTAAGGCCTAGCGGGAGGCCCGACTCCTACGAGCAGTACTTC
d_call: TRBD2
v_call: TRBV30
j_call: TRBJ2-7
clone_size: -

cdr3_aa: CASTGDHEQYF
cdr3_nt: TGTGCCAGCACGGGGGATCACGAGCAGTACTTC
d_call: -
v_call: TRBV5-5
j_call: TRBJ2-7
clone_size: -

cdr3_aa: CATSRGTGVSYNEQFF
cdr3_nt: TGTGCCACCAGCAGAGGGACAGGGGTCAGCTACAATGAGCAGTTCTTC
d_call: TRBD1
v_call: TRBV15
j_call: TRBJ2-1
clone_size: -

cdr3_aa: CATSRGQGMISPLHF
cdr3_nt: TGTGCCACCAGCAGAGGACAGGGGATGATCTCACCCCTCCACTTT
d_call: TRBD1
v_call: TRBV15
j_call: TRBJ1-6
clone_size: -

cdr3_aa: CASSLGSVYGYTF
cdr3_nt: TGTGCCAGCAGCTTAGGTTCAGTCTATGGCTACACCTTC
d_call: -
v_call: TRBV7-9
j_call: TRBJ1-2
clone_size: -

cdr3_aa: CASSLTGAREQYF
cdr3_nt: TGTGCCAGCAGCTTGACAGGGGCGCGCGAGCAGTACTTC
d_call: TRBD1
v_call: TRBV5-8
j_call: TRBJ2-7
clone_size: -

cdr3_aa: CASSETGANQPQHF
cdr3_nt: TGTGCCAGCAGTGAGACAGGGGCTAATCAGCCCCAGCATTTT
d_call: TRBD1
v_call: TRBV6-1
j_call: TRBJ1-5
clone_size: -

cdr3_aa: CASTGGRARGGELFF
cdr3_nt: TGTGCCAGTACAGGCGGGAGGGCGAGAGGCGGGGAGCTGTTTTTT
d_call: TRBD2
v_call: TRBV19
j_call: TRBJ2-2
clone_size: -

cdr3_aa: CASSERTGYGYTF
cdr3_nt: TGTGCCAGCAGTGAAAGGACAGGCTATGGCTACACCTTC
d_call: TRBD1
v_call: TRBV6-1
j_call: TRBJ1-2
clone_size: -

cdr3_aa: CASSIRDRQETQYF
cdr3_nt: TGTGCCAGTAGTATCCGGGACAGGCAAGAGACCCAGTACTTC
d_call: TRBD1
v_call: TRBV19
j_call: TRBJ2-5
clone_size: -

cdr3_aa: CASSLAGSYNEQFF
cdr3_nt: TGTGCCAGCAGTTTGGCGGGCTCCTACAATGAGCAGTTCTTC
d_call: -
v_call: TRBV6-5
j_call: TRBJ2-1
clone_size: -

cdr3_aa: CASSFPGTSSYNEQFF
cdr3_nt: TGTGCCAGCAGCTTCCCCGGGACTAGCTCCTACAATGAGCAGTTCTTC
d_call: TRBD2
v_call: TRBV5-4
j_call: TRBJ2-1
clone_size: -

cdr3_aa: CASSLGSGTGVNEQFF
cdr3_nt: TGTGCCAGCAGCTTGGGTTCCGGGACAGGGGTTAATGAGCAGTTCTTC
d_call: TRBD1
v_call: TRBV5-4
j_call: TRBJ2-1
clone_size: -

cdr3_aa: CASSETGGWGAFF
cdr3_nt: TGTGCCAGCAGTGAAACGGGGGGCTGGGGAGCTTTCTTT
d_call: -
v_call: TRBV2
j_call: TRBJ1-1
clone_size: -

cdr3_aa: CASIGLAGDGRMTGELFF
cdr3_nt: TGTGCCAGTATCGGGCTAGCGGGAGACGGAAGGATGACCGGGGAGCTGTTTTTT
d_call: TRBD2
v_call: TRBV19
j_call: TRBJ2-2
clone_size: -

cdr3_aa: CASSAGTGAEQYF
cdr3_nt: TGTGCCAGCAGCGCCGGGACAGGGGCCGAGCAGTACTTC
d_call: TRBD1
v_call: TRBV3-1/TRBV3-2
j_call: TRBJ2-7
clone_size: -

cdr3_aa: CASNGGATDTQYF
cdr3_nt: TGTGCCAGCAACGGGGGGGCCACAGATACGCAGTATTTT
d_call: TRBD2
v_call: TRBV6-5
j_call: TRBJ2-3
clone_size: -

cdr3_aa: CAWRLAGGFHEQYF
cdr3_nt: TGTGCCTGGAGGCTAGCGGGAGGCTTCCACGAGCAGTACTTC
d_call: TRBD2
v_call: TRBV30
j_call: TRBJ2-7
clone_size: -

cdr3_aa: CASSAMEAGGNTIYF
cdr3_nt: TGCGCCAGCAGCGCCATGGAGGCGGGAGGAAACACCATATATTTT
d_call: -
v_call: TRBV5-1
j_call: TRBJ1-3
clone_size: -

cdr3_aa: CASSFGPGGRNTEAFF
cdr3_nt: TGCGCCAGCAGCTTTGGGCCAGGGGGCCGGAACACTGAAGCTTTCTTT
d_call: TRBD1
v_call: TRBV5-1
j_call: TRBJ1-1
clone_size: -

cdr3_aa: CATSDQSPSGSIGNEQFF
cdr3_nt: TGTGCCACCAGTGACCAATCCCCTAGCGGGAGTATCGGAAATGAGCAGTTCTTC
d_call: TRBD2
v_call: TRBV24-1
j_call: TRBJ2-1
clone_size: -

cdr3_aa: CASAGQDEKLFF
cdr3_nt: TGTGCCAGTGCGGGACAGGATGAAAAACTGTTTTTT
d_call: TRBD1
v_call: TRBV10-3
j_call: TRBJ1-4
clone_size: -

cdr3_aa: CASSPGTALLAKNIQYF
cdr3_nt: TGTGCCAGCAGTCCCGGGACAGCACTACTAGCCAAAAACATTCAGTACTTC
d_call: TRBD1
v_call: TRBV6-6
j_call: TRBJ2-4
clone_size: -

cdr3_aa: CASRDSGASGKETQYF
cdr3_nt: TGTGCCAGCAGGGACAGTGGTGCTAGCGGGAAAGAGACCCAGTACTTC
d_call: TRBD2
v_call: TRBV7-9
j_call: TRBJ2-5
clone_size: once